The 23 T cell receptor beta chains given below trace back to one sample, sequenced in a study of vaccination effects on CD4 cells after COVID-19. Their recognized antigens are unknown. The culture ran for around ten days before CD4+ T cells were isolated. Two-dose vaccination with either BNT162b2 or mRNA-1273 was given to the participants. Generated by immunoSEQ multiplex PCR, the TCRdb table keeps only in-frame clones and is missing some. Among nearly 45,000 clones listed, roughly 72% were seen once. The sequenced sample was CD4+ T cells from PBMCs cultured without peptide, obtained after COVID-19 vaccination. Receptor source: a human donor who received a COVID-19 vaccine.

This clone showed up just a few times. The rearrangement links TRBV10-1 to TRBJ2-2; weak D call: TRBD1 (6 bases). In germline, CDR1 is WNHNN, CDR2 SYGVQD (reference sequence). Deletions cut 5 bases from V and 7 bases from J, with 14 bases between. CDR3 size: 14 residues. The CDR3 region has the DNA TGCGCCAGCAGTCTGACAGGACCAGGCGGGGAGCTGTTTTTT. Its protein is CASSLTGPGGELFF.

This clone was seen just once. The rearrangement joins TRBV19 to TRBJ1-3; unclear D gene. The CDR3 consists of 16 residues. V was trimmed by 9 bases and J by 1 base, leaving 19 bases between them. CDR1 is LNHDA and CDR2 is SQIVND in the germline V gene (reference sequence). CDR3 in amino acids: CASRLGGIGSGNTIYF. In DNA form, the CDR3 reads TGTGCCAGCCGCTTGGGCGGGATAGGGTCTGGAAACACCATATATTTT. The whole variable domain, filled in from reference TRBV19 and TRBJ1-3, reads DGGITQSPKYLFRKEGQNVTLSCEQNLNHDAMYWYRQDPGQGLRLIYYSQIVNDFQKGDIAEGYSVSREKKESFPLTVTSAQKNPTAFYLCASRLGGIGSGNTIYFGEGSWLTVV.

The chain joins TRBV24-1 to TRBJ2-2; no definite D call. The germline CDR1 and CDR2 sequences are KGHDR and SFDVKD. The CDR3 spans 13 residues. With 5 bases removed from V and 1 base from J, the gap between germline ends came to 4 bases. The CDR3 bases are TGTGCCACCAGTGTGGGGAACACCGGGGAGCTGTTTTTT. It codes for CATSVGNTGELFF.

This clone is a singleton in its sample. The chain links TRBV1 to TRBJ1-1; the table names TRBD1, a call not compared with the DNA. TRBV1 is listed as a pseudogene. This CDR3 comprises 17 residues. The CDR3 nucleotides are TGCACCAGCCTAATAAACAGGGAATTTTTTCTGAACACTGAAGCTTTCTTT. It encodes CTSLINREFFLNTEAFF.

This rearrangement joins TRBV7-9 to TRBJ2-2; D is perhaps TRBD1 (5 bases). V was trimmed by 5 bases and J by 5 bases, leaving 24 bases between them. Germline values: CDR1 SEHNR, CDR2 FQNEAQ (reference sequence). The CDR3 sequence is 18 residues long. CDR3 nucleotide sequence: TGTGCCAGCAGCCCAGAGAAAGGGGCTAGTTTTAAGACCGGGGAGCTGTTTTTT. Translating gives CASSPEKGASFKTGELFF.

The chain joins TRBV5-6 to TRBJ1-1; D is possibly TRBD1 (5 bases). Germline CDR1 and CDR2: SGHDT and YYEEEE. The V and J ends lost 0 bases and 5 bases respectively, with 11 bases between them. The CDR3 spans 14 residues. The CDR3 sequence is CASSLVGAGTEAFF. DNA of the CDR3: TGTGCCAGCAGCTTGGTAGGGGCCGGGACTGAAGCTTTCTTT.

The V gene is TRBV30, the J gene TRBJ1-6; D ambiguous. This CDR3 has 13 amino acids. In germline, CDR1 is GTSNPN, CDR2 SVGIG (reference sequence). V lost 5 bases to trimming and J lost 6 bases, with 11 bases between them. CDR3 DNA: TGTGCCTGGGCATTCAAGGGTAATTCACCCCTCCACTTT. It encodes CAWAFKGNSPLHF.

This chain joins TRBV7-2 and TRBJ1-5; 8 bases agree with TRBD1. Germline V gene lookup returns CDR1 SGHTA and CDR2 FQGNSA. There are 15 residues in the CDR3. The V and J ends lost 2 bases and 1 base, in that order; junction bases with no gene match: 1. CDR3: CASSLQGASNQPQHF. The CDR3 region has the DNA TGTGCCAGCAGCTTACAGGGGGCCAGCAATCAGCCCCAGCATTTT.

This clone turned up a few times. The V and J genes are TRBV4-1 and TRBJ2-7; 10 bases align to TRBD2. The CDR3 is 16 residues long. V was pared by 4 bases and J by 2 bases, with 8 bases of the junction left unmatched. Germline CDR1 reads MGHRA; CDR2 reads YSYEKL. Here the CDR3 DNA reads TGCGCCAGCAGCCTGTTTGCTCTAGCGGGAGCCTACGAGCAGTACTTC. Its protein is CASSLFALAGAYEQYF.

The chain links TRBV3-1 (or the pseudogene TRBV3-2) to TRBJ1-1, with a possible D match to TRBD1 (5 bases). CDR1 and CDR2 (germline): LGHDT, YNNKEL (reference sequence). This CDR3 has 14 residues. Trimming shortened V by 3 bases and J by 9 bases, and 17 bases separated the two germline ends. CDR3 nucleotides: TGTGCCAGCAGCCAGTCTGACAGACAAATAAAAGCTTTCTTT. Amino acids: CASSQSDRQIKAFF.

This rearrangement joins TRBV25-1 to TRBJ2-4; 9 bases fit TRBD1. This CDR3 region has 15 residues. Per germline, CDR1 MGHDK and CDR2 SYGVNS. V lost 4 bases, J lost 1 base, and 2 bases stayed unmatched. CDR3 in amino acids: CASSGDRDAKNIQYF. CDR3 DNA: TGTGCCAGCAGTGGGGACAGGGACGCCAAAAACATTCAGTACTTC.

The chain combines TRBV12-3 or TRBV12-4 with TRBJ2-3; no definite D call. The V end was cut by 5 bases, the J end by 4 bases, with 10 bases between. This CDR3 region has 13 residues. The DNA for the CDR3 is TGTGCCAGCAGTCCCTTTAGGGCAGATACGCAGTATTTT. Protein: CASSPFRADTQYF.

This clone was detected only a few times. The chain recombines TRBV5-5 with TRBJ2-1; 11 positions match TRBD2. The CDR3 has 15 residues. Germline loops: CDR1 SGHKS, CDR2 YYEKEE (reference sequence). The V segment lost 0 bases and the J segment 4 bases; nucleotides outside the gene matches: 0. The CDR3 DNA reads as TGTGCCAGCAGCTTGGGGACTAGCGGGTACAATGAGCAGTTCTTC. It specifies CASSLGTSGYNEQFF.

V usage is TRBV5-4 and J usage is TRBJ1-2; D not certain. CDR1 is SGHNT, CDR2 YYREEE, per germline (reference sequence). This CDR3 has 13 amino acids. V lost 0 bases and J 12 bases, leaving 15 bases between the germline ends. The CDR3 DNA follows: TGTGCCAGCAGCTTGGATGGCAGCTCGAGGAACACCTTC. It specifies CASSLDGSSRNTF.

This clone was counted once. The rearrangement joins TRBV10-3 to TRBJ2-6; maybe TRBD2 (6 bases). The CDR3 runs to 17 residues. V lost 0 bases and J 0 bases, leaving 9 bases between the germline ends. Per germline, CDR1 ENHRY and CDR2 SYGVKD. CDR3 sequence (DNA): TGTGCCATCAGTGAGTCGGGGAGGAGCTCTGGGGCCAACGTCCTGACTTTC. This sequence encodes CAISESGRSSGANVLTF.

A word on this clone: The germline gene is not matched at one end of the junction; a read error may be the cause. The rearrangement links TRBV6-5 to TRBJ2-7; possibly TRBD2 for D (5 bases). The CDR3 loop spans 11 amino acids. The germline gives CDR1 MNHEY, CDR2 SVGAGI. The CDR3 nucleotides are TGTGCCAGCAGTCGCGACGGGATTAGTAACTTC. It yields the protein CASSRDGISNF.

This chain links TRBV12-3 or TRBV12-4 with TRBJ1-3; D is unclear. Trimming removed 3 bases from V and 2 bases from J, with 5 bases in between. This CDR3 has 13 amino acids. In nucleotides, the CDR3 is TGTGCCAGCAGTTTTCTTACTGGAAACACCATATATTTT. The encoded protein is CASSFLTGNTIYF.

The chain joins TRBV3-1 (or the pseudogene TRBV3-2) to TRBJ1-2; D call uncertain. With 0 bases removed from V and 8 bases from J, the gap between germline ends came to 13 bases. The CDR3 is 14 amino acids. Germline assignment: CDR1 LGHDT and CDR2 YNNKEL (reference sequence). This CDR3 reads CASSQEDYAGGYTF. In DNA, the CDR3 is TGTGCCAGCAGCCAAGAGGATTACGCGGGGGGCTACACCTTC.

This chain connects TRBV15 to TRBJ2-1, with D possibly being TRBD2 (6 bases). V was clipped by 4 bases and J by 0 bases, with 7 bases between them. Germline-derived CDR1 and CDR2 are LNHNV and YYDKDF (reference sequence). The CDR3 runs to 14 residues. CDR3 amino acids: CATSTGGSYNEQFF. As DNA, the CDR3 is TGTGCCACCAGCACCGGGGGCTCCTACAATGAGCAGTTCTTC. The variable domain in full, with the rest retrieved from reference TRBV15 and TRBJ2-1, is DAMVIQNPRYQVTQFGKPVTLSCSQTLNHNVMYWYQQKSSQAPKLLFHYYDKDFNNEADTPDNFQSRRPNTSFCFLDIRSPGLGDTAMYLCATSTGGSYNEQFFGPGTRLTVL.

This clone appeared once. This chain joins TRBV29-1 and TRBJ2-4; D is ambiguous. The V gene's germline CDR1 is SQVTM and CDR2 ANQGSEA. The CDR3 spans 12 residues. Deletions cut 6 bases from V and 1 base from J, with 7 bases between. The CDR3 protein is CSVTGAKNIQYF. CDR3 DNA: TGCAGCGTCACCGGGGCCAAAAACATTCAGTACTTC.

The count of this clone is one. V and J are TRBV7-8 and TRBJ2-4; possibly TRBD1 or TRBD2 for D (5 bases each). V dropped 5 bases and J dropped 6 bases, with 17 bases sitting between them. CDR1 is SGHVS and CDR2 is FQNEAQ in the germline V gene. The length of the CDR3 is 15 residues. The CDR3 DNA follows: TGTGCCAGCAGCCCAGGGACCAGTCGAGGAAACATTCAGTACTTC. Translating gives CASSPGTSRGNIQYF.

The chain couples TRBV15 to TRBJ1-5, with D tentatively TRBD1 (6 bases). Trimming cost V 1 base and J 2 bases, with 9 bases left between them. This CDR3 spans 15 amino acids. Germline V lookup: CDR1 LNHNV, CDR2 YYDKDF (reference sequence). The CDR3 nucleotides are TGTGCCACCAGCAGAGTTGGGACACGCAATCAGCCCCAGCATTTT. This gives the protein CATSRVGTRNQPQHF.

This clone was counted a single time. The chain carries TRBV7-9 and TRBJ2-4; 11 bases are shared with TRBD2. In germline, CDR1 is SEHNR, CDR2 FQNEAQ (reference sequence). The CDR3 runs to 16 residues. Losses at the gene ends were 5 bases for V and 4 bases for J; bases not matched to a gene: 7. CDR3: CASSLFSGGGKNIQYF. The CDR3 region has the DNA TGTGCCAGCAGCCTTTTTAGCGGGGGGGGGAAAAACATTCAGTACTTC.